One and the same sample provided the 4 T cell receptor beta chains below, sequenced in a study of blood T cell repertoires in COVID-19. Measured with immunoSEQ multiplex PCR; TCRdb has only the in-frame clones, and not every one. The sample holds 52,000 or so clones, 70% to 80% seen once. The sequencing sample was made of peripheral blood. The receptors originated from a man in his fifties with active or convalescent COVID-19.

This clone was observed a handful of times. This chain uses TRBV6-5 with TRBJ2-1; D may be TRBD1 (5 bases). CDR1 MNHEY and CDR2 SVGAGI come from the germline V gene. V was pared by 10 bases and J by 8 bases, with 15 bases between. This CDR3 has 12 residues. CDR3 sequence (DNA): TGTGCCACAGGGCGGCCGTTGGATGAGCAGTTCTTC. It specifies CATGRPLDEQFF.

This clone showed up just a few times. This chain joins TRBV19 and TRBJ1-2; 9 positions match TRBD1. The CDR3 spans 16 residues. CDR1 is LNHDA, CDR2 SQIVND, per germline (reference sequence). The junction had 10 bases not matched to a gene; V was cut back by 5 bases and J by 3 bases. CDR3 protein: CASSLSHDRGDYGYTF. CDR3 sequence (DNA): TGTGCCAGTAGTCTTTCCCATGACAGGGGGGACTATGGCTACACCTTC.

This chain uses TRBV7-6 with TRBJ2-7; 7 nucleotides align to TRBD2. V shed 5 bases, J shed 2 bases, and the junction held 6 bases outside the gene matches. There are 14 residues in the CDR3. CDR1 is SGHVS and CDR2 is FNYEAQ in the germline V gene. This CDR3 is CASSLGGNTYEQYF. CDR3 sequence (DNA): TGTGCCAGCAGCCTCGGGGGGAACACCTACGAGCAGTACTTC. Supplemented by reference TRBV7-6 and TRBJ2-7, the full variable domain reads GAGVSQSPRYKVTKRGQDVALRCDPISGHVSLYWYRQALGQGPEFLTYFNYEAQQDKSGLPNDRFSAERPEGSISTLTIQRTEQRDSAMYRCASSLGGNTYEQYFGPGTRLTVT.

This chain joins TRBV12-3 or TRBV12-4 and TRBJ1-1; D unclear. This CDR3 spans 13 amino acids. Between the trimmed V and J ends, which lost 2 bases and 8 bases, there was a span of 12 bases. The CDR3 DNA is TGTGCCAGCAGTTTAATCGTAAGTCAGGAAGCTTTCTTT. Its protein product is CASSLIVSQEAFF.